A selection of T cell receptor beta chains follows, all from one sample in a study of identical twins. TCRdb reprocessed the 5' RACE reads via MiXCR and lists one record per CDR3 protein. The profile covers about 250,000 distinct CDR3 sequences, with over 12% appearing a single time and around 8.3% taken by the ten largest. The sample consisted of memory (CD45RO+) T cells sorted from blood. The receptors shown here come from a woman aged 18-35 years in good health. Both conserved end residues are part of each CDR3. The D gene is left open where the match is weak. A row's size may be missing; if present it is once, few, many or a size class.

v_gene	j_gene	d_gene	abundance	CDR3aa	CDR3nt
TRBV6-2/TRBV6-3	TRBJ2-7	TRBD2	many	CASSQREYEQYF	TGTGCCAGCAGCCAGCGGGAGTACGAGCAGTACTTC
TRBV12-3/TRBV12-4	TRBJ2-3	TRBD2	few	CASRPAGTDTQYF	TGTGCCAGCAGGCCAGCGGGAACAGATACGCAGTATTTT
TRBV12-3/TRBV12-4	TRBJ2-3	-	few	CASSLAGGLTDTQYF	TGTGCCAGCAGTTTAGCGGGGGGGCTCACAGATACGCAGTATTTT
TRBV20-1	TRBJ1-4	TRBD1	-	CSARDQGQGKKLFF	TGCAGTGCTAGAGATCAGGGACAGGGAAAAAAACTGTTTTTT
TRBV7-2	TRBJ2-1	TRBD1	few	CASSGPGQGHGEQFF	TGTGCCAGCAGCGGTCCGGGACAGGGGCACGGTGAGCAGTTCTTC
TRBV28	TRBJ1-2	-	few	CVSSRYLSGTPLGGYGYTF	TGTGTCAGCAGCCGATACCTCTCCGGGACACCTCTAGGTGGCTATGGCTACACCTTC
TRBV6-1	TRBJ2-5	-	-	CATGQGFRPQETQYF	TGTGCCACCGGTCAGGGGTTCCGTCCCCAAGAGACCCAGTACTTC
TRBV7-9	TRBJ1-2	TRBD1	few	CASSLNRGADYGYTF	TGTGCCAGCAGCTTAAACAGGGGGGCGGACTATGGCTACACCTTC
TRBV7-8	TRBJ1-2	-	-	CASSLERGGYGYTF	TGTGCCAGCAGCTTAGAGAGGGGCGGCTATGGCTACACCTTC
TRBV5-1	TRBJ2-2	TRBD2	few	CASSSLYTSGSGTGELFF	TGCGCCAGCAGCTCTCTGTATACTAGCGGGAGCGGGACCGGGGAGCTGTTTTTT
TRBV5-1	TRBJ1-3	-	-	CASSLDISSGNTIYF	TGCGCCAGCAGCTTGGACATCTCCTCTGGAAACACCATATATTTT
TRBV11-2	TRBJ2-4	TRBD1	-	CASSLQGASVKNIQYF	TGTGCCAGCAGCCTACAGGGGGCGTCGGTCAAAAACATTCAGTACTTC
TRBV12-3/TRBV12-4	TRBJ2-2	-	few	CASSQNAGTGELFF	TGTGCCAGCAGTCAAAATGCAGGGACCGGGGAGCTGTTTTTT
TRBV14	TRBJ1-1	TRBD1	-	CASSQDGDRGEAFF	TGTGCCAGCAGCCAAGATGGGGACAGGGGTGAAGCTTTCTTT
TRBV29-1	TRBJ2-1	TRBD2	many	CSVAHGRVYNEQFF	TGCAGCGTTGCTCACGGGAGGGTATACAATGAGCAGTTCTTC
TRBV6-5	TRBJ1-2	-	few	CASRLTRTQDYGYTF	TGTGCCAGCAGGCTTACTAGGACCCAAGACTATGGCTACACCTTC
TRBV12-3/TRBV12-4	TRBJ1-5	-	few	CASSPLERRQPQHF	TGTGCCAGCAGCCCCCTGGAGCGCCGTCAGCCCCAGCATTTT
TRBV2	TRBJ2-5	TRBD2	-	CASSPQTAGGETQYF	TGTGCCAGCAGTCCTCAGACAGCGGGAGGGGAGACCCAGTACTTC
TRBV29-1	TRBJ2-3	-	few	CSARDTTDTQYF	TGCAGCGCACGAGACACTACAGATACGCAGTATTTT
TRBV20-1	TRBJ1-4	-	few	CSARIGGNEKLFF	TGCAGTGCTAGGATAGGGGGGAATGAAAAACTGTTTTTT
TRBV28	TRBJ2-3	-	-	CASGGREDTQYF	TGTGCCAGCGGAGGTCGCGAAGATACGCAGTATTTT
TRBV20-1	TRBJ2-1	-	few	CSARGSVGTYEQFF	TGCAGTGCTAGAGGCTCTGTGGGGACTTATGAGCAGTTCTTC
TRBV12-3/TRBV12-4	TRBJ1-6	-	-	CASSLPRSPLHF	TGTGCCAGCAGTTTACCGCGGTCACCCCTCCACTTT
TRBV6-1	TRBJ2-3	TRBD2	-	CASSLGGRSTDTQYF	TGTGCCAGCAGCTTGGGCGGGAGGAGCACAGATACGCAGTATTTT
TRBV21-1	TRBJ2-3	-	few	CASSARKLRQDPF	TGTGCCAGCAGCGCCCGAAAGCTTAGACAGGACCCTTTT
TRBV18	TRBJ1-1	-	-	CASSPQGILNTEAFF	TGTGCCAGCTCACCCCAGGGTATATTGAACACTGAAGCTTTCTTT
TRBV15	TRBJ2-2	-	few	CATSTGTIAGELFF	TGTGCCACCAGCACCGGGACAATCGCCGGGGAGCTGTTTTTT
TRBV27	TRBJ2-5	-	many	CASSASPIGTQYF	TGTGCCAGCAGTGCTAGCCCCATTGGGACCCAGTACTTC
TRBV7-8	TRBJ2-1	TRBD2	few	CASSFLFGGRALRQKNEQFF	TGTGCCAGCAGCTTTTTGTTCGGCGGGAGGGCCCTCAGACAGAAAAATGAGCAGTTCTTC
TRBV29-1	TRBJ1-1	TRBD1	-	CSVGTGTGGGNEAFF	TGCAGCGTTGGGACCGGGACAGGGGGCGGCAATGAAGCTTTCTTT
TRBV6-5	TRBJ2-1	TRBD2	-	CASSFGGAGSEQFF	TGTGCCAGCAGTTTCGGGGGGGCAGGGAGTGAGCAGTTCTTC
TRBV7-2	TRBJ2-1	TRBD2	-	CASTPRREGYNEQFF	TGTGCCAGCACCCCGCGGCGGGAGGGTTACAATGAGCAGTTCTTC
TRBV6-5	TRBJ2-3	-	few	CASSYSRDIGDTQYF	TGTGCCAGCAGTTACTCAAGGGACATCGGAGATACGCAGTATTTT
TRBV14	TRBJ2-1	-	few	CASSPLGGASGEQFF	TGTGCCAGCAGCCCCCTTGGGGGGGCGAGCGGAGAGCAGTTCTTC
TRBV20-1	TRBJ2-2	-	few	CSAKNARGANTGELFF	TGCAGTGCTAAGAACGCGCGGGGCGCGAACACCGGGGAGCTGTTTTTT
TRBV30	TRBJ2-5	-	once	CAWSRGRETQYF	TGTGCCTGGAGCAGGGGAAGAGAGACCCAGTACTTC
TRBV3-1	TRBJ1-6	TRBD1	-	CASSSGTASSPLHF	TGTGCCAGCAGCTCCGGGACAGCTAGTTCACCCCTCCACTTT
TRBV20-1	TRBJ2-2	-	-	CSARDTRRLPGELFF	TGCAGTGCTAGAGATACTAGGCGACTCCCCGGGGAGCTGTTTTTT
TRBV21-1	TRBJ1-1	-	few	CASSKGADGGPEAFF	TGTGCCAGCAGCAAAGGGGCAGATGGGGGCCCTGAAGCTTTCTTT
TRBV6-6	TRBJ1-1	-	few	CASSDRWTEAFF	TGTGCCAGCAGTGACCGGTGGACTGAAGCTTTCTTT
TRBV6-1	TRBJ2-5	TRBD1	few	CASSRQGMIKTQYF	TGTGCCAGCAGTAGACAGGGGATGATAAAGACCCAGTACTTC